Below, 20 T cell receptor beta chains from the same sample are listed, as sequenced in a study of identical twins. TCRdb redid the calling of the 5' RACE reads with MiXCR, one entry per CDR3 protein. The repertoire holds approximately 1.8 million distinct CDR3 sequences, with about 30% as singletons. Input material: cord blood. These receptors all stem from a newborn girl in good health.

The chain links TRBV20-1 to TRBJ1-5; no clear D gene. The V end lost 0 bases, the J end lost 0 bases, and 12 bases lay between the germline ends. Germline V gene lookup returns CDR1 DFQATT and CDR2 SNEGSKA (reference sequence). The CDR3 is made up of 16 amino acids. The CDR3 DNA reads as TGCAGTGCTAGAGATATGTATAGTGATAGCAATCAGCCCCAGCATTTT. Translating gives CSARDMYSDSNQPQHF.

The table lists this clonotype with a few counts. The chain recombines TRBV5-1 with TRBJ2-3; D is perhaps TRBD2 (6 bases). The CDR3 has 14 amino acids. Trimming removed 4 bases at V and 6 bases at J, with 15 bases between. CDR1 and CDR2 (germline): SGHRS, YFSETQ. Written as DNA, the CDR3 is TGCGCCAGCAGCGATAGCGGACGCAGGGATACGCAGTATTTT. Its translation: CASSDSGRRDTQYF.

The chain combines TRBV5-5 with TRBJ2-2; perhaps D is TRBD1 or TRBD2 (5 bases each). The V and J ends lost 1 base and 7 bases respectively, with 8 bases between them. Germline V gene sequence: CDR1 SGHKS, CDR2 YYEKEE (reference sequence). The CDR3 contains 13 residues. CDR3 in amino acids: CASSLFGGGELFF. Written as DNA, the CDR3 is TGTGCCAGCAGCTTGTTTGGGGGCGGGGAGCTGTTTTTT.

The chain is built from TRBV2 and TRBJ2-1, with a possible D match to TRBD2 (5 bases). This CDR3 region has 15 residues. The germline gives CDR1 SNHLY, CDR2 FYNNEI. With 3 bases removed from V and 1 base from J, the gap between germline ends came to 10 bases. Written as DNA, the CDR3 is TGTGCCAGCAGTGAGGCTAGCCCATCCTACAATGAGCAGTTCTTC. Amino acids: CASSEASPSYNEQFF.

This clonotype was found a few times. This chain connects TRBV3-1 to TRBJ2-1; D possibly corresponds to TRBD2 (6 bases). Per germline, CDR1 LGHDT and CDR2 YNNKEL (reference sequence). Trimming took 3 bases from V and 6 from J, leaving 12 bases between them. This CDR3 region has 14 residues. CDR3 loop: CASSQGLTVNEQFF. The CDR3 DNA is TGTGCCAGCAGCCAGGGACTTACCGTCAATGAGCAGTTCTTC.

This clonotype has just a few counts. V and J are TRBV24-1 and TRBJ2-4; 10 bases are shared with TRBD2. CDR3 length equals 22 residues. CDR1 is KGHDR, CDR2 SFDVKD, per germline. V lost 7 bases and J lost 0; bases outside the gene matches: 23. This CDR3 is CATREQGASGRWGCEAKNIQYF. DNA of the CDR3: TGTGCCACCAGGGAACAGGGAGCTAGCGGGAGATGGGGGTGTGAAGCCAAAAACATTCAGTACTTC.

The chain employs TRBV14 and TRBJ1-2; D is undetermined. This CDR3 spans 14 amino acids. Looked up from germline, CDR1 is SGHDN and CDR2 is FVKESK. V shed 3 bases and J shed 5 bases, with 13 bases lying between them. In nucleotides, the CDR3 is TGTGCCAGCAGCCAGCAGCCTCGAGCGTATGGCTACACCTTC. Protein: CASSQQPRAYGYTF.

The genes are TRBV20-1 and TRBJ1-4; D uncertain. Germline loops: CDR1 DFQATT, CDR2 SNEGSKA (reference sequence). This CDR3 spans 13 amino acids. V gave up 5 bases and J gave up 11 bases, with 18 bases separating them. The DNA of the CDR3 is TGCAGTGCTGGACGGGCCTACACGCGGAAACTGTTTTTT. Protein product: CSAGRAYTRKLFF.

This clonotype was observed at least ten times. V and J are TRBV6-2 or TRBV6-3 and TRBJ2-3; TRBD2 agrees at 7 bases. Germline V lookup: CDR1 MNHEY, CDR2 SVGEGT. V gave up 8 bases and J gave up 0 bases; unmatched junction bases: 11. CDR3 length: 16 residues. CDR3 in DNA: TGTGCCAGCGGCAACGGGGACTACCCTAGCACAGATACGCAGTATTTT. Encoded protein: CASGNGDYPSTDTQYF.

With regard to this clonotype: One base away lies a much larger clone, so this may be a sequencing read error. J is TRBJ2-5 and V is TRBV27, with D perhaps TRBD1 (6 bases). V lost 0 bases and J lost 11, with 22 bases in between. Germline-derived CDR1 and CDR2 are MNHEY and SMNVEV (reference sequence). The CDR3 length is 16 residues. The CDR3 coding sequence is TGTGCCAGCAGTTTATCGGGGACACACAATGTCAATGAGCAGTACTTC. Protein: CASSLSGTHNVNEQYF.

CDR3 DNA sequence: TGCAGTGCCCAAAGGGGTCCGAACACTGAAGCTTTCTTT. It translates to CSAQRGPNTEAFF. V gene TRBV20-1 combines with J gene TRBJ1-1, with D possibly being TRBD1 (5 bases). The germline gives CDR1 DFQATT, CDR2 SNEGSKA (reference sequence). CDR3 length: 13 amino acids. V was shortened by 6 bases and J by 1 base, with 12 bases between the two germline ends.

This clonotype was counted a few times. The rearrangement uses TRBV10-3 and TRBJ1-1, with a possible D match to TRBD1 (5 bases). This CDR3 is built from 14 residues. Trimming stripped 2 bases from V and 5 bases from J, with 12 bases between. CDR1 and CDR2 (germline): ENHRY, SYGVKD. The CDR3 DNA reads TGTGCCATCAGTGAGCCTGATTGGGGGACTGAAGCTTTCTTT. This gives the protein CAISEPDWGTEAFF.

The chain links TRBV12-3 or TRBV12-4 to TRBJ2-7, with TRBD2 matching over 12 bases. J lost 1 base, V lost 5 bases, and 6 bases had no gene match. The CDR3 is 16 residues long. The CDR3 bases are TGTGCCAGCAGTCGACTAGCGGGAGATAGGTCCTACGAGCAGTACTTC. Translating gives CASSRLAGDRSYEQYF.

This clonotype has only a few counts. One end of the junction is discordant with germline, which a read error may explain. V usage is TRBV5-1 and J usage is TRBJ1-6, with D unresolved. The CDR3 loop spans 16 amino acids. Germline-derived CDR1 and CDR2 are SGHRS and YFSETQ. The CDR3 DNA reads TGCGCCAGCAGCTTGGGAAGACGGTCCTCTAATTCACCCCTCCACTTT. Translated, it gives CASSLGRRSSNSPLHF.

This chain joins TRBV20-1 and TRBJ1-5, with D hard to call. CDR1 is DFQATT and CDR2 is SNEGSKA in the germline V gene (reference sequence). V was shortened by 0 bases and J by 0 bases, with 6 bases between the two germline ends. The CDR3 consists of 14 residues. CDR3 protein: CSARDLHSNQPQHF. Here the CDR3 DNA reads TGCAGTGCTAGAGATCTCCATAGCAATCAGCCCCAGCATTTT.

This sequence joins TRBV7-9 and TRBJ1-1, with 9 bases identical to TRBD1. Germline-derived CDR1 and CDR2 are SEHNR and FQNEAQ (reference sequence). CDR3 length: 13 amino acids. Trimming removed 9 bases from V and 4 bases from J; junction bases left unmatched: 6. CDR3 in amino acids: CARKQGATTEAFF. In nucleotides, the CDR3 is TGTGCCAGGAAACAGGGGGCCACCACTGAAGCTTTCTTT.

This clonotype showed up many times. This chain uses TRBV15 with TRBJ2-3, with D unresolved. The V and J ends lost 1 base and 3 bases respectively, with 8 bases between them. Germline V gene data show CDR1 as LNHNV and CDR2 as YYDKDF (reference sequence). The CDR3 has 14 residues. The CDR3 sequence is CATSRGISTDTQYF. DNA of the CDR3: TGTGCCACCAGCAGAGGTATATCGACAGATACGCAGTATTTT.

Many counts were recorded for this clonotype. The chain recombines TRBV10-3 with TRBJ2-3, with 8 bases matching TRBD1. The CDR3 is 15 amino acids. Looked up from germline, CDR1 is ENHRY and CDR2 is SYGVKD. V shed 11 bases, J shed 0 bases, and the junction held 10 bases outside the gene matches. The CDR3 reads CAEVVGQESTDTQYF. The CDR3 DNA sequence: TGTGCCGAGGTGGTGGGACAGGAGAGCACAGATACGCAGTATTTT.

The chain uses TRBV5-1 and TRBJ2-5; D gene unclear. CDR1 is SGHRS and CDR2 is YFSETQ in the germline V gene. V dropped 0 bases and J dropped 11 bases, with 17 bases sitting between them. The CDR3 contains 14 residues. The CDR3 nucleotides are TGCGCCAGCAGCTTGGCTCTGCCCAACAATGAGCAGTACTTC. Its translation: CASSLALPNNEQYF.

This clonotype was observed once. The chain links TRBV14 to TRBJ1-2; no definite D call. The length of the CDR3 is 15 residues. V lost 0 bases to trimming and J lost 4 bases, with 12 bases between them. Germline V gene lookup returns CDR1 SGHDN and CDR2 FVKESK. The CDR3, as DNA: TGTGCCAGCAGCCAAGATGGGCGGCCCGTCTATGGCTACACCTTC. Protein sequence: CASSQDGRPVYGYTF. Together with reference TRBV14 and TRBJ1-2, the CDR3 gives the full variable domain: EAGVTQFPSHSVIEKGQTVTLRCDPISGHDNLYWYRRVMGKEIKFLLHFVKESKQDESGMPNNRFLAERTGGTYSTLKVQPAELEDSGVYFCASSQDGRPVYGYTFGSGTRLTVV.